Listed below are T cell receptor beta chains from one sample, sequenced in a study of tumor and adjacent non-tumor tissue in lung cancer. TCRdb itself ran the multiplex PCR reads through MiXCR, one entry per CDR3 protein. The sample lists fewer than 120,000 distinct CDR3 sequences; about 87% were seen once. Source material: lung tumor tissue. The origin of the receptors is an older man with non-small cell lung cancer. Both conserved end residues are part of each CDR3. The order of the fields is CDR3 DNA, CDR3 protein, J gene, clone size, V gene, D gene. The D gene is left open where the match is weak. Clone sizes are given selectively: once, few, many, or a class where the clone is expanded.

TGCAGGGTTGAAACCGGTGGTGAGGCCCAGTACTTC CRVETGGEAQYF TRBJ2-5 NA TRBV29-1 NA
TGCAGTGCTAGAGTTGGCGGTATGTACGATGTGCAGTTCTTC CSARVGGMYDVQFF TRBJ2-1 once TRBV20-1 NA
TGTGTCAGCAGCCTACCCCCAGGGTCAAATATGCAGTATTTT CVSSLPPGSNMQYF TRBJ2-3 NA TRBV11-2 NA
TGTGCCAGCAGCTTGGGTAATAGGGCTTATGAAGCTTTCTTT CASSLGNRAYEAFF TRBJ1-1 NA TRBV5-4 NA
TGTGCCAGCAGCTTGGAGCTAGTGGGAGGTTCGTTAGAGACCCAATACTTC CASSLELVGGSLETQYF TRBJ2-5 NA TRBV5-4 NA
TGTGCCAGCAGCTTGGCCGGGGCACTGAAGGCCCAGTACTTC CASSLAGALKAQYF TRBJ2-5 NA TRBV5-6 NA
TGTGCCAGCACTTACTCGATTGAGGGTTCACCCCTCCACTTT CASTYSIEGSPLHF TRBJ1-6 NA TRBV6-5 NA
TGCAGTGCTCCACCCCCAGGGCGGGGGGGCACAGATACGCAGTATTTT CSAPPPGRGGTDTQYF TRBJ2-3 many TRBV20-1 TRBD2
TGTGCCAGCAGCTTGGCCCCCCAGGATTACACAGATACGCAGTATTTT CASSLAPQDYTDTQYF TRBJ2-3 NA TRBV11-3 NA
TGTGCCAGCAGTAGGACTAACGGAGACACCGGGGAGCTGTTTTTT CASSRTNGDTGELFF TRBJ2-2 NA TRBV6-4 NA
TGTGCCAGCAGCGTAGGTCGCCCCGGGGAGCTGATTTTT CASSVGRPGELIF TRBJ2-2 NA TRBV11-3 NA
TGTGCCAGCAGCTCAACCATGGGGAACAAGCAGTACTTC CASSSTMGNKQYF TRBJ2-7 NA TRBV13 NA
TGCGCCAGCTGCTTGGGGGGGGCCTACAACGAGCAGTACTTC CASCLGGAYNEQYF TRBJ2-7 NA TRBV5-1 NA
TGTGCCATCATGCGAATTTGCGGAGCGAACACCGGGGAGCTGTTTTTT CAIMRICGANTGELFF TRBJ2-2 NA TRBV14 NA
TGTGCCAGCAGGTCTGAGTCCGCTGGAAGCACCATATATTTT CASRSESAGSTIYF TRBJ1-3 NA TRBV12-3/TRBV12-4 NA
TGCGCCAGCAGCCCCCTTCTAGCGGGAGGACAGGAGCATTTCTTC CASSPLLAGGQEHFF TRBJ2-1 NA TRBV4-3 TRBD2
TGTGCCAGCAGCCCAATTGGGGGCGGGGGAGCTTTCTTT CASSPIGGGGAFF TRBJ1-1 NA TRBV11-2 NA
TGTGTCAGCAGTCCCGGGACAGGGGGTTCTCGTGGGGCCAACGTCCTGACTTTC CVSSPGTGGSRGANVLTF TRBJ2-6 NA TRBV11-2 TRBD1
TGTGCCAGGACCTCCGGGACAGGGGGCTATAACTCACCACTCCACTTT CARTSGTGGYNSPLHF TRBJ1-6 NA TRBV12-3/TRBV12-4 TRBD1
TGTGCCAGCAATTTCCGGTTCGGTAGCAATCAGCCCCAACATTTT CASNFRFGSNQPQHF TRBJ1-5 NA TRBV6-6 NA
TGCAGCGTGGCCGGGACAACCGGAAACACTGAAGTTTTCTTT CSVAGTTGNTEVFF TRBJ1-1 NA TRBV29-1 NA
TGCGGCGTTGACGTAGTGGGGGGCACCGGGGAGCTGTTTTTT CGVDVVGGTGELFF TRBJ2-2 NA TRBV29-1 NA
TGTGCCAGCAGCTATACTAGCGGGGGGAGGTGGGGGAGCTCCTACAATGAGCAGTTCTTC CASSYTSGGRWGSSYNEQFF TRBJ2-1 NA TRBV28 TRBD2
TGTGCCAGCAGCCGAGAATCCCCACAGTACAATGAGCAGTTCTTC CASSRESPQYNEQFF TRBJ2-1 NA TRBV4-2 NA
TGTGCCAACATCACCTTTGACAGGGACGAGCAGTACTTC CANITFDRDEQYF TRBJ2-7 NA TRBV5-8 TRBD1
TGCGCCAGCAGCTTTGGAACATACCACTACTACGAGCAGTACTTC CASSFGTYHYYEQYF TRBJ2-7 NA TRBV5-1 NA
TGCAACGTTAATCGTCTAGGGGAAGTAACGCAGTATTTT CNVNRLGEVTQYF TRBJ2-3 once TRBV29-1 NA
TGCAGCTTACTCCCATATGTGACATTGGGGGGCACAGATACGCAGTATTTT CSLLPYVTLGGTDTQYF TRBJ2-3 NA TRBV29-1 NA
TGTGCCAGCAGTTTAGGGACAGGTTATGGCTACACCTTC CASSLGTGYGYTF TRBJ1-2 many TRBV28 TRBD1
TGTGCCAGTACCCGTCGGGAAGTAAGCAGAGATACGCATTATTTT CASTRREVSRDTHYF TRBJ2-3 NA TRBV11-3 NA
TGTGCCAGCACTGAAACCGGGGGAGCAAATACGCAGTATTTT CASTETGGANTQYF TRBJ2-3 NA TRBV12-3/TRBV12-4 NA
TGTGCCAGCAGTCGGGGGTTTGACGCAAACGCCACATATTTT CASSRGFDANATYF TRBJ1-3 NA TRBV12-3/TRBV12-4 NA
TGTGCCAGCAGTTACGCGATGACAGTAGGCCACCAGGATACACAATATTTT CASSYAMTVGHQDTQYF TRBJ2-3 once TRBV6-2/TRBV6-3 NA
TGTGCCAGCAGTAGACTGGCGGGGGAATACAATGAGCGATTCTTC CASSRLAGEYNERFF TRBJ2-1 NA TRBV6-1 TRBD2
TGTGCAAACGGTCAGCAGGGGATGGGGAGAACAGATACCCAGTATTTT CANGQQGMGRTDTQYF TRBJ2-3 NA TRBV5-6 NA
TGTGCAAGCAGGATATTGGCCGCCGGGCAGCTGTTTTTT CASRILAAGQLFF TRBJ2-2 NA TRBV12-3/TRBV12-4 NA
TGTGCCAGCAGCCTGAACGGGGACTACAATGAGCAGTTCTTC CASSLNGDYNEQFF TRBJ2-1 NA TRBV5-4 NA
TGCGCCAGCAACTGGGACAGGGAGAACCAGTCCCAGCATTTT CASNWDRENQSQHF TRBJ1-5 NA TRBV10-2 TRBD1
TGTGCCAGCAGTGCCGATCTAGCAGGAGGCCGGGGGTTACAGACCCAGTACTTC CASSADLAGGRGLQTQYF TRBJ2-5 NA TRBV12-3/TRBV12-4 NA
TGCTGCGGGGACGGGGTCAATGAGCAGTTCTTC CCGDGVNEQFF TRBJ2-1 once TRBV29-1 NA
TGTGCCAGCATCCTGGGGGCCGACTATGAGCAGTACTTC CASILGADYEQYF TRBJ2-7 NA TRBV6-2/TRBV6-3 NA
TGTGCTAATGCTCTTGGACAGGCGTCCTCTGGAGACACCATATATTTT CANALGQASSGDTIYF TRBJ1-3 NA TRBV12-5 TRBD1
TGTGCCAGCGCTGCCGGGACTAGCAAGAACGAGCAGTACTTC CASAAGTSKNEQYF TRBJ2-7 once TRBV6-2/TRBV6-3 TRBD2
TGTGCCAGCAGACGTATTAGATACGAGACCCAGTACTTC CASRRIRYETQYF TRBJ2-5 NA TRBV6-5 NA
TGTGCCAGCAGCTTACCCGAGACAGGGAACACTGAAGCTTTCTTC CASSLPETGNTEAFF TRBJ1-1 many TRBV11-2 TRBD1
TGCAGCGCCGCAGGGACTAGCGGCACAGATACGCAGCATTTT CSAAGTSGTDTQHF TRBJ1-5 NA TRBV29-1 NA
TGCAGTGTTGAACCCTATGAGAACGGGGTGGACAATGAGCAGTTCTTC CSVEPYENGVDNEQFF TRBJ2-1 NA TRBV29-1 NA
TGCAGCGTGGCCGACGGGTTCCAAGAGACCCGGCACTTC CSVADGFQETRHF TRBJ2-5 NA TRBV29-1 NA
TGTGCCAAATCAGACGGGGAAGGTTACACGCAGTATTTT CAKSDGEGYTQYF TRBJ2-3 NA TRBV6-5 NA
TGCATCAGGGACAGGGTCAATGAGCAGTTCTTC CIRDRVNEQFF TRBJ2-1 NA TRBV29-1 TRBD1